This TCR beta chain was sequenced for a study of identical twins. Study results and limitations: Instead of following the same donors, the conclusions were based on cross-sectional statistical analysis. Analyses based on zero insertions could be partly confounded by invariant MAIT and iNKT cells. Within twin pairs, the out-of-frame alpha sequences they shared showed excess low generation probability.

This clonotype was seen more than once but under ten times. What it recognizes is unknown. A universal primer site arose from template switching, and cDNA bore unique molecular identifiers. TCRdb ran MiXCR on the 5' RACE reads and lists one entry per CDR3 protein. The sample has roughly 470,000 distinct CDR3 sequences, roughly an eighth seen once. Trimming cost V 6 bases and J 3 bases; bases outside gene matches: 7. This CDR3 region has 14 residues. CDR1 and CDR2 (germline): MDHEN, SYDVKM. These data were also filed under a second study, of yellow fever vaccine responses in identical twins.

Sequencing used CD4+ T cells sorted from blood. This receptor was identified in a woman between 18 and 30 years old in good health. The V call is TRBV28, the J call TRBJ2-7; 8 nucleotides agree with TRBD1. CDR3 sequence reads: CASRRGDRSYEQYF. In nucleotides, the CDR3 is TGTGCCAGCAGACGAGGGGACAGGAGCTACGAGCAGTACTTC. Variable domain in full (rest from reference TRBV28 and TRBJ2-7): DVKVTQSSRYLVKRTGEKVFLECVQDMDHENMFWYRQDPGLGLRLIYFSYDVKMKEKGDIPEGYSVSREKKERFSLILESASTNQTSMYLCASRRGDRSYEQYFGPGTRLTVT.